A selection of T cell receptor beta chains follows, all from one sample in a study of Graves' ophthalmopathy and Graves' hyperthyroidism. TCRdb independently ran MiXCR on the multiplex PCR reads; one entry per CDR3 protein. The sample records 52,000 or so distinct CDR3 sequences, 45% to 55% being singletons. Sequenced material: peripheral blood. The receptor source for this set is an adult woman with Graves' ophthalmopathy. Both conserved end residues are part of each CDR3. The D gene is left open where the match is weak. Clone sizes are given selectively: once, few, many, or a class where the clone is expanded.

15 | TRBJ2-3 | NA | TRBV2 | NA | CASRETAAGPDTQYF | TGTGCCAGCAGAGAAACAGCGGCAGGTCCAGATACGCAGTATTTT
15 | TRBJ2-2 | many | TRBV15 | TRBD2 | CATSKSSGGSGELFF | TGTGCCACCAGCAAATCATCGGGAGGGTCTGGGGAGCTGTTTTTT
15 | TRBJ2-1 | NA | TRBV2 | TRBD2 | CASRGTSGRTDEQFF | TGTGCCAGCAGGGGGACTAGCGGGAGAACCGATGAGCAGTTCTTC
11 | TRBJ2-3 | many | TRBV2 | NA | CASSAGYTQYF | TGTGCCAGCAGTGCGGGATATACGCAGTATTTT
15 | TRBJ2-3 | once | TRBV7-2 | TRBD1 | CASSQGQGDTDTQYF | TGTGCCAGCAGCCAGGGACAGGGAGACACAGATACGCAGTATTTT
15 | TRBJ1-2 | NA | TRBV2 | NA | CASRTGTLFNNGYTF | TGTGCCAGCAGAACCGGGACACTTTTTAACAATGGCTACACCTTC
14 | TRBJ1-1 | NA | TRBV2 | NA | CASSEARGGTEAFF | TGTGCCAGCAGTGAAGCCAGGGGTGGAACTGAAGCTTTCTTT
16 | TRBJ2-7 | many | TRBV20-1 | NA | CSATRVDGGQGREQYF | TGCAGTGCTACGAGAGTGGACGGCGGCCAGGGGAGAGAGCAGTACTTC
17 | TRBJ1-1 | NA | TRBV28 | TRBD1 | CASSLFVGEGADTEAFF | TGTGCCAGCAGTTTATTTGTTGGAGAGGGGGCAGACACTGAAGCTTTCTTT
19 | TRBJ1-5 | NA | TRBV2 | NA | CASSRGLAGGTTSTDRQHF | TGTGCCAGCAGTCGGGGACTAGCGGGAGGGACGACTAGCACAGATAGGCAGCATTTT
14 | TRBJ1-4 | once | TRBV7-2 | NA | CASSFGTRSEKLFF | TGTGCCAGCAGCTTCGGGACACGGAGTGAAAAACTGTTTTTT
13 | TRBJ1-5 | NA | TRBV12-5 | NA | CASVLTGNQPQHF | TGTGCTAGTGTTCTCACAGGGAATCAGCCCCAGCATTTT
15 | TRBJ2-3 | many | TRBV5-8 | NA | CEFRRRGGRTDTQYF | TGTGAATTCCGCAGGCGTGGGGGGAGGACAGATACGCAGTATTTT
16 | TRBJ1-2 | medium-sized | TRBV4-1 | NA | CASSQDIYRANYGYTF | TGCGCCAGCAGCCAAGATATTTACAGGGCCAACTATGGCTACACCTTC
16 | TRBJ2-6 | once | TRBV19 | TRBD1 | CPSSTQTGAGANVLTF | TGTCCCAGTAGTACCCAGACAGGGGCTGGGGCCAACGTCCTGACTTTC
14 | TRBJ2-1 | NA | TRBV15 | NA | CATSRDSLADEQFF | TGTGCCACCAGCAGAGATAGCCTAGCTGATGAGCAGTTCTTC
14 | TRBJ1-1 | many | TRBV11-2 | TRBD1 | CASSSLTGRAEAFF | TGTGCCAGCAGCTCCTTGACAGGGAGGGCTGAAGCTTTCTTT
15 | TRBJ2-3 | NA | TRBV10-3 | TRBD2 | CATEAGGPGTDTQYF | TGTGCCACCGAAGCGGGGGGGCCGGGCACAGATACGCAGTATTTT
16 | TRBJ2-2 | many | TRBV5-1 | TRBD2 | CASSLLAGGPKGELFF | TGCGCCAGCAGCTTACTAGCGGGAGGGCCGAAGGGGGAGCTGTTTTTT
13 | TRBJ2-5 | many | TRBV3-1 | NA | CASSQKEPWAQYF | TGTGCCAGCAGCCAAAAGGAGCCGTGGGCTCAGTACTTC
11 | TRBJ1-1 | medium-sized | TRBV29-1 | NA | CSGRDGVQAFF | TGCAGCGGTAGAGACGGAGTCCAAGCTTTCTTT
16 | TRBJ2-1 | many | TRBV5-1 | NA | CASSLDGQSSYNEQFF | TGCGCCAGCAGCTTGGACGGACAGAGCTCCTACAATGAGCAGTTCTTC
17 | TRBJ1-3 | few | TRBV3-1 | NA | CASSQDAQGFSGNTIYF | TGTGCCAGCAGCCAAGACGCCCAAGGTTTCTCTGGAAACACCATATATTTT
15 | TRBJ2-3 | NA | TRBV25-1 | TRBD2 | CASSPSGTGTDTQYF | TGTGCCAGCAGTCCTAGCGGGACCGGCACAGATACGCAGTATTTT
16 | TRBJ1-5 | NA | TRBV20-1 | NA | CSARFGGRSRNQPQHF | TGCAGTGCTAGGTTCGGGGGACGGTCTAGGAATCAGCCCCAGCATTTT
16 | TRBJ1-4 | many | TRBV6-6 | TRBD1 | CASSYAGGTTNEKLFF | TGTGCCAGCAGTTACGCAGGGGGCACAACTAATGAAAAACTGTTTTTT
15 | TRBJ1-2 | NA | TRBV29-1 | NA | CSVAGVGGARYGYTF | TGCAGCGTTGCAGGGGTAGGGGGAGCCCGCTATGGCTACACCTTC
12 | TRBJ2-7 | NA | TRBV11-2 | NA | CASSLGSEEQYF | TGTGCCAGCAGCCTAGGGTCGGAGGAGCAGTACTTC
15 | TRBJ2-7 | many | TRBV7-2 | NA | CASSPGQAPLGAQYF | TGTGCCAGCAGCCCAGGGCAGGCCCCTTTAGGTGCGCAGTACTTC
13 | TRBJ1-6 | many | TRBV30 | NA | CAWRPGSDSPLHF | TGTGCCTGGAGGCCGGGCTCAGATTCACCCCTCCACTTT
15 | TRBJ2-1 | NA | TRBV7-3 | TRBD2 | CASSFIAGTYNEQFF | TGTGCCAGCAGCTTCATAGCGGGGACCTACAATGAGCAGTTCTTC
13 | TRBJ2-1 | NA | TRBV20-1 | TRBD2 | CSKGTSVYNEQFF | TGCAGTAAGGGGACTAGCGTCTACAATGAGCAGTTCTTC
12 | TRBJ1-5 | medium-sized | TRBV20-1 | NA | CSGVLGNQPQHF | TGCAGTGGCGTATTGGGCAATCAGCCCCAGCATTTT
17 | TRBJ2-1 | NA | TRBV11-2 | TRBD2 | CASSPRMTSGSYNEQFF | TGTGCCAGCAGCCCCCGGATGACTAGCGGGTCCTACAATGAGCAGTTCTTC
16 | TRBJ2-3 | medium-sized | TRBV24-1 | TRBD2 | CATSDRLAGGMDTQYF | TGTGCCACCAGTGATCGACTAGCGGGAGGGATGGATACGCAGTATTTT
11 | TRBJ1-2 | NA | TRBV20-1 | NA | CSARAEIGYTF | TGCAGTGCTAGAGCCGAGATTGGCTACACCTTC
12 | TRBJ2-7 | NA | TRBV20-1 | TRBD1 | CSAGDRWYEQYF | TGCAGTGCGGGGGACAGGTGGTACGAGCAGTACTTC
13 | TRBJ2-4 | NA | TRBV19 | NA | CASSVRGGNIQYF | TGTGCCAGTAGTGTCAGGGGTGGGAACATTCAGTACTTC
17 | TRBJ1-5 | many | TRBV4-2 | NA | CASSQLQGVSGNQPQHF | TGTGCCAGCAGCCAGCTCCAAGGGGTAAGTGGCAATCAGCCCCAGCATTTT
15 | TRBJ2-5 | NA | TRBV9 | NA | CASSVGQGRQETQYF | TGTGCCAGCAGCGTAGGGCAGGGGCGGCAAGAGACCCAGTACTTC
17 | TRBJ2-7 | NA | TRBV9 | TRBD1 | CASSAGTGGRGSYEQYF | TGCGCCAGCAGCGCCGGGACAGGGGGCCGGGGCTCCTACGAGCAGTACTTC
11 | TRBJ1-1 | NA | TRBV19 | NA | CASSIVGKAFF | TGTGCCAGTAGTATAGTTGGGAAAGCTTTCTTT
13 | TRBJ2-1 | NA | TRBV29-1 | NA | CSVAGVGYSEQFF | TGCAGCGTTGCGGGAGTGGGCTACAGTGAGCAGTTCTTC
21 | TRBJ2-7 | NA | TRBV25-1 | NA | CASSVTPGQGRSSGTSYEQYF | TGTGCCAGCAGTGTTACCCCGGGACAGGGAAGATCTAGCGGGACCTCCTACGAGCAGTACTTC
15 | TRBJ1-4 | many | TRBV4-2 | NA | CASSQKGQTNEKLFF | TGTGCCAGCAGCCAAAAGGGCCAGACTAATGAAAAACTGTTTTTT
17 | TRBJ2-1 | few | TRBV25-1 | NA | CASSLTNGASAYNEQFF | TGTGCCAGCAGTTTAACCAACGGGGCTAGCGCTTACAATGAGCAGTTCTTC
17 | TRBJ1-2 | NA | TRBV20-1 | TRBD1 | CSAQRLAGTGGVNGYTF | TGCAGTGCTCAGCGACTAGCGGGCACAGGGGGGGTGAATGGCTACACCTTC
13 | TRBJ1-2 | once | TRBV10-3 | NA | CAISESRWDGYTF | TGTGCCATCAGTGAGTCTCGATGGGATGGCTACACCTTC
12 | TRBJ2-1 | NA | TRBV12-3/TRBV12-4 | TRBD2 | CASEASGSEQFF | TGCGCCAGCGAGGCTAGCGGAAGTGAGCAGTTCTTC
9 | TRBJ2-4 | NA | TRBV19 | NA | CASTAPPYF | TGTGCCAGTACCGCTCCCCCGTACTTC
13 | TRBJ1-2 | many | TRBV9 | NA | CASSTRAGHGYTF | TGTGCCAGCAGCACGCGGGCCGGACATGGCTACACCTTC
15 | TRBJ2-7 | NA | TRBV15 | TRBD2 | CATSRALGTSYEQYF | TGTGCCACCAGCAGAGCTCTTGGGACTAGCTACGAGCAGTACTTC
16 | TRBJ2-1 | NA | TRBV3-1 | TRBD2 | CASSQAGLAGGGEQFF | TGTGCCAGCAGCCAAGCGGGACTAGCGGGGGGGGGTGAGCAGTTCTTC
15 | TRBJ1-1 | many | TRBV10-1 | TRBD1 | CASSDRGRQNTEAFF | TGCGCCAGCAGTGACAGGGGGCGACAGAACACTGAAGCTTTCTTT
13 | TRBJ2-1 | many | TRBV12-5 | TRBD1 | CGNPGQGYNEQFF | TGTGGCAACCCGGGACAGGGTTACAATGAGCAGTTCTTC
17 | TRBJ2-3 | NA | TRBV6-4 | NA | CASSTPCRGTSTDTQYF | TGTGCCAGCAGTACTCCTTGTCGAGGGACTAGCACAGATACGCAGTATTTT
13 | TRBJ2-1 | NA | TRBV29-1 | TRBD1 | CSWDRPQDAEQFF | TGCAGCTGGGACAGGCCCCAAGATGCTGAGCAGTTCTTC
14 | TRBJ2-1 | NA | TRBV25-1 | NA | CASSEYQGADEQFF | TGTGCCAGCAGTGAATATCAGGGCGCGGATGAGCAGTTCTTC
16 | TRBJ1-2 | NA | TRBV19 | NA | CASSMEGVVQDYGYTF | TGTGCCAGTAGTATGGAGGGCGTGGTACAGGACTATGGCTACACCTTC